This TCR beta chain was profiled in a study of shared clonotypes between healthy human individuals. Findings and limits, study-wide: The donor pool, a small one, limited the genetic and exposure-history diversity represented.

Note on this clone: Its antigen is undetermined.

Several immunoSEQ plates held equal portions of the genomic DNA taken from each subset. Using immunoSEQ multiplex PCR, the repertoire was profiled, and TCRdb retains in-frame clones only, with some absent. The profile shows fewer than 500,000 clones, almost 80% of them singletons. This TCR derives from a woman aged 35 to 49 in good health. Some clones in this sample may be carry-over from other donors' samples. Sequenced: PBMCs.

CDR3 in amino acids: CASSQGGSGTQYF. CDR3 in DNA: TGTGCCAGCAGCCAGGGGGGGTCTGGGACCCAGTACTTC. V usage is TRBV11-2 and J usage is TRBJ2-5; D is possibly TRBD1 or TRBD2 (7 bases each). The germline V gene encodes CDR1 SGHAT and CDR2 FQNNGV. Deletions cut 5 bases from V and 7 bases from J, with 14 bases between. This CDR3 is 13 amino acids long.